This T cell receptor beta chain was recorded in a study of post-analysis software for immune sequencing data. About the study: Progressive-relapsing, secondary progressive and relapsing-remitting multiple sclerosis were among the disease courses included.

Incorporated into the TCR beta cDNA libraries were unique molecular identifiers, which served to reduce PCR and sequencing biases. In TCRdb, the PCR reads were re-called with MiXCR into one record per CDR3 protein. The table has around 400,000 distinct CDR3 sequences, roughly 36% seen once. In this sample, this clonotype turned up many times. The receptor was isolated from a girl between 10 and 17 years old with multiple sclerosis. The sample consisted of blood.

The CDR3 loop reads CASGGSYEQYF. CDR3 DNA sequence: TGTGCCAGCGGAGGTTCCTACGAGCAGTACTTC. The chain joins TRBV6-1 to TRBJ2-7, with TRBD2 as a possible D gene (5 bases). Trimming removed 8 bases at V and 1 base at J, with 6 bases between. Germline CDR1 MNHNS, CDR2 SASEGT. The CDR3 runs to 11 residues.